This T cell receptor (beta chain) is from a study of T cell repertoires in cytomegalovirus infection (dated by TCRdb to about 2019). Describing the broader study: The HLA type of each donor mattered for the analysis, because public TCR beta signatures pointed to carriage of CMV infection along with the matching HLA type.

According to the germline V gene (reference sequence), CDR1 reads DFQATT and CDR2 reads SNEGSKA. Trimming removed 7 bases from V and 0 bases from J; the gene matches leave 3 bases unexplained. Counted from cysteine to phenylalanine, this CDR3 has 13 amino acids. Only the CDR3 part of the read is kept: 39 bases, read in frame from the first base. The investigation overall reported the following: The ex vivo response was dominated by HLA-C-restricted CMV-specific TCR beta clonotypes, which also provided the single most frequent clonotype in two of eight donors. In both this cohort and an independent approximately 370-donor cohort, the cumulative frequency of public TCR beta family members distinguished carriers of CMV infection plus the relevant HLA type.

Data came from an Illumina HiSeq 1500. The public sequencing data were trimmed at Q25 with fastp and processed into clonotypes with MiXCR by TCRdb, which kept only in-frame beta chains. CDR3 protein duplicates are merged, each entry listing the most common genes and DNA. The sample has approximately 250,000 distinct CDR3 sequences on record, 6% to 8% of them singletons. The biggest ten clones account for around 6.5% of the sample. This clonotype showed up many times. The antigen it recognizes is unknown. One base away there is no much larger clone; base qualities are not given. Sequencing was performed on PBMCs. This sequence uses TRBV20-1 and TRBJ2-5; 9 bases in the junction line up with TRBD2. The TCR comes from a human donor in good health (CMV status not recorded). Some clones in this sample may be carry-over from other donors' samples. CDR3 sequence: CSVGGGDQETQYF. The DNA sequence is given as TGCAGTGTGGGCGGGGGGGACCAAGAGACCCAGTACTTC.